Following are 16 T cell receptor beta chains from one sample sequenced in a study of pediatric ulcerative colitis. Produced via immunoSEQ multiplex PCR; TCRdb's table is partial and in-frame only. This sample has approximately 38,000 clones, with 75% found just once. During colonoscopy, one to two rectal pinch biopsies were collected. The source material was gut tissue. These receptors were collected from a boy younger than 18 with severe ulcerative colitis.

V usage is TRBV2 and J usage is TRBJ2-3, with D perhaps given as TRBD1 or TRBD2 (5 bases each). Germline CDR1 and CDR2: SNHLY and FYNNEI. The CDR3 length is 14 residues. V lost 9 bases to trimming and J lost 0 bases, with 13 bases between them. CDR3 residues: CASRGTTSTDTQYF. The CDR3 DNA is TGTGCCAGTAGAGGGACCACAAGCACAGATACGCAGTATTTT. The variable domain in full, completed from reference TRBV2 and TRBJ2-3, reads EPEVTQTPSHQVTQMGQEVILRCVPISNHLYFYWYRQILGQKVEFLVSFYNNEISEKSEIFDDQFSVERPDGSNFTLKIRSTKLEDSAMYFCASRGTTSTDTQYFGPGTRLTVL.

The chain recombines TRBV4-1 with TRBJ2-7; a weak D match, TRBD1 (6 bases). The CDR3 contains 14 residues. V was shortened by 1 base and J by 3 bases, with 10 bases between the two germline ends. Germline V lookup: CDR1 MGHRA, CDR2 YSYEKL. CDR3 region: CASSQGQEHYEQYF. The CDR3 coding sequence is TGCGCCAGCAGCCAAGGACAGGAACACTACGAGCAGTACTTC.

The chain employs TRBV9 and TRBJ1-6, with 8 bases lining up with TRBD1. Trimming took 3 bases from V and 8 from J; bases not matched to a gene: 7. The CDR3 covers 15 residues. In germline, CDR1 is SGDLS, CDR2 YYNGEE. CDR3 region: CASSGTGNNYSPLHF. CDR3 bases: TGTGCCAGCAGCGGGACAGGGAACAATTATTCACCCCTCCACTTT.

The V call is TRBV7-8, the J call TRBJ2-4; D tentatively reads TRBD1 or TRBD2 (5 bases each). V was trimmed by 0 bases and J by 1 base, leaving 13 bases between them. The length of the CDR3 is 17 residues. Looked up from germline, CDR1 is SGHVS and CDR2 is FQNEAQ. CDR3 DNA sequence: TGTGCCAGCAGCTTAGCTATGGGGGTGGGGGCCAAAAACATTCAGTACTTC. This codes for CASSLAMGVGAKNIQYF.

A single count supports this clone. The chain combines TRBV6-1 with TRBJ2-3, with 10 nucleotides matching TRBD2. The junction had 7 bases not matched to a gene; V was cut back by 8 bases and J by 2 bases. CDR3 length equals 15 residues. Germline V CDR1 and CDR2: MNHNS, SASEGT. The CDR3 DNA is TGTGCCAGCGTCCGGGGACTAGCGAACACAGATACGCAGTATTTT. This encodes CASVRGLANTDTQYF.

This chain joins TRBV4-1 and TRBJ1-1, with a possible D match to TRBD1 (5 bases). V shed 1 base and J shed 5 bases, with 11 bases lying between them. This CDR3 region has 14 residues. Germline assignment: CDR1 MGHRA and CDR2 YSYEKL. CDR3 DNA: TGCGCCAGCAGCCAAGGCAGCAGGGTAACTGAAGCTTTCTTT. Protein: CASSQGSRVTEAFF.

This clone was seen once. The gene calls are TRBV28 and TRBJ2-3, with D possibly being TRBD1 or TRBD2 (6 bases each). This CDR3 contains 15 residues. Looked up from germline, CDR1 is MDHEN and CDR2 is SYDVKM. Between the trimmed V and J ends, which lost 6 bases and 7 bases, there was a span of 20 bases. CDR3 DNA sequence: TGTGCCAGCAGCCCTCCGGTAGGGGGGTCGTATACGCAGTATTTT. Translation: CASSPPVGGSYTQYF.

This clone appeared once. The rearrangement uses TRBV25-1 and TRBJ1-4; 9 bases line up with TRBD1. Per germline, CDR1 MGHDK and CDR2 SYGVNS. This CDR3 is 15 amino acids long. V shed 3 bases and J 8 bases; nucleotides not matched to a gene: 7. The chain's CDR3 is CASSDKGQGREKLFF. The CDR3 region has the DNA TGTGCCAGCAGTGATAAGGGACAGGGTCGGGAAAAACTGTTTTTT.

CDR3 nucleotides: TGTGCCAGCAGTAATCCGAGTAGCAATTCACCCCTCCACTTT. It encodes CASSNPSSNSPLHF. The V and J genes are TRBV28 and TRBJ1-6; no definite D call. Trimming took 5 bases from V and 7 from J, leaving 12 bases between them. CDR1 MDHEN and CDR2 SYDVKM come from the germline V gene. The CDR3 has 14 amino acids. The whole variable domain, filled in from reference TRBV28 and TRBJ1-6, reads DVKVTQSSRYLVKRTGEKVFLECVQDMDHENMFWYRQDPGLGLRLIYFSYDVKMKEKGDIPEGYSVSREKKERFSLILESASTNQTSMYLCASSNPSSNSPLHFGNGTRLTVT.

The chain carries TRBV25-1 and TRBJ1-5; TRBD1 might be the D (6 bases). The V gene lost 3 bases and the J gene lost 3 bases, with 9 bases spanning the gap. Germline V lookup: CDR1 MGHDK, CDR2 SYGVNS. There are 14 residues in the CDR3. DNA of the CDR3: TGTGCCAGCAGTGAGACAGGTACCAATCAGCCCCAGCATTTT. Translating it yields CASSETGTNQPQHF.

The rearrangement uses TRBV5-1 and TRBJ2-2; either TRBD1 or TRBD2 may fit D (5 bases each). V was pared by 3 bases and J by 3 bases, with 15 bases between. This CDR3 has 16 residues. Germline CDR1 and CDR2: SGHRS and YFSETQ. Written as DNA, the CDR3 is TGCGCCAGCAGCTCCTCTAGTGGGGGTTACACCGGGGAGCTGTTTTTT. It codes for CASSSSSGGYTGELFF.

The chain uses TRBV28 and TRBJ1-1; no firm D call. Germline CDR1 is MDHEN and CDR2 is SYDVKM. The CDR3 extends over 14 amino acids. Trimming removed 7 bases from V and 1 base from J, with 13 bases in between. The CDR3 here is CASTPYRGNTEAFF. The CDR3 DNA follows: TGTGCCAGCACCCCTTACCGGGGGAACACTGAAGCTTTCTTT.

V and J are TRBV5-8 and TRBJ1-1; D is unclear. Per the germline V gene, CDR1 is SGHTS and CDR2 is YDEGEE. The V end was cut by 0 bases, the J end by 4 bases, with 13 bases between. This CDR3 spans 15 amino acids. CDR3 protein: CASSLVRPSVTEAFF. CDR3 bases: TGTGCCAGCAGCTTGGTCCGACCCTCGGTCACTGAAGCTTTCTTT.

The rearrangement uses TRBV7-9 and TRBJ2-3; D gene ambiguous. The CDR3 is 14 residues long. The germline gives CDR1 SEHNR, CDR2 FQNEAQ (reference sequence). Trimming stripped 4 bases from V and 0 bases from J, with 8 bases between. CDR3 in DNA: TGTGCCAGCAGCTGGGCTACTAGCACAGATACGCAGTATTTT. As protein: CASSWATSTDTQYF.

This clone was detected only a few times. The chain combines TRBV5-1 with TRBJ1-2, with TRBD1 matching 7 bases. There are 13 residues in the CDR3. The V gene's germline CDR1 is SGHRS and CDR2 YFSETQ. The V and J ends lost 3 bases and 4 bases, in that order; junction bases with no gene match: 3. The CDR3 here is CASSSTGTYGYTF. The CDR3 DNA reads TGCGCCAGCAGCTCGACAGGGACCTATGGCTACACCTTC.

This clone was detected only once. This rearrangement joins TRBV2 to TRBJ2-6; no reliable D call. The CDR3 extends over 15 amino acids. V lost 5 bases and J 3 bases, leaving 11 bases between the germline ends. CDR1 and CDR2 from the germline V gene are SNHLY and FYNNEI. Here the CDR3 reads CASSPTLGGANVLTF. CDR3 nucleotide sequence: TGTGCCAGCAGTCCCACTCTAGGTGGGGCCAACGTCCTGACTTTC. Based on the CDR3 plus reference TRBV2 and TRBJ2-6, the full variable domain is EPEVTQTPSHQVTQMGQEVILRCVPISNHLYFYWYRQILGQKVEFLVSFYNNEISEKSEIFDDQFSVERPDGSNFTLKIRSTKLEDSAMYFCASSPTLGGANVLTFGAGSRLTVL.